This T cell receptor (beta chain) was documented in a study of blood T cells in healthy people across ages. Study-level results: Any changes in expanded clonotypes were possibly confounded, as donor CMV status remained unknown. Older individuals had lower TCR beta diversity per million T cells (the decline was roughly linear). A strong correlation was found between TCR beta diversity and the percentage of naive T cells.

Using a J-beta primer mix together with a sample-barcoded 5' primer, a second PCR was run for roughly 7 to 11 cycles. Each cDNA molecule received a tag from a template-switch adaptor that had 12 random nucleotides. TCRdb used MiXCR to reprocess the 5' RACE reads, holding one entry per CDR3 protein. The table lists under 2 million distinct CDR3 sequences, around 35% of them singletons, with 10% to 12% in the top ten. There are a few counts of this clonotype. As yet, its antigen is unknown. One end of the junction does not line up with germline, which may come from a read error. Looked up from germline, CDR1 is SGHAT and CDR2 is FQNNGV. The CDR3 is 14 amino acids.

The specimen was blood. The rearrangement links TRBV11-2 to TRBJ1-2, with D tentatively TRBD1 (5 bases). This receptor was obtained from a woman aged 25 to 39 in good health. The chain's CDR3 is CASSPTVDYYGCTF. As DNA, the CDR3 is TGTGCCAGCAGCCCGACAGTGGACTACTATGGCTGCACCTTC.